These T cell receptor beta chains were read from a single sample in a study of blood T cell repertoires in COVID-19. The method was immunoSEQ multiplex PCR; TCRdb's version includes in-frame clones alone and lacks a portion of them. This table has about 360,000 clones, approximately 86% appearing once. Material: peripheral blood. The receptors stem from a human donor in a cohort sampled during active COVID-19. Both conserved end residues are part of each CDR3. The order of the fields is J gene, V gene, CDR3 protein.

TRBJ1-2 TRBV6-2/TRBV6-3 CASSWGQIGYGYTF
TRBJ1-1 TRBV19 CASSTTGETEAFF
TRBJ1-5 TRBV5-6 CASSLFTGGSSGQPQHF
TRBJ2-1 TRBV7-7 CASSLDRFDEQFF
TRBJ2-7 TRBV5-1 CASSLRQGLRNEQYF
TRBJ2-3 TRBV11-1 CASSLGEDTQYF
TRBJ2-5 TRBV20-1 CSGAKQETQYF
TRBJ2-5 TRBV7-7 CASSLSSGRGFEQETQYF
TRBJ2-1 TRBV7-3 CASSPGGASGRNEQFF
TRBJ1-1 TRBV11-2 CASRLTGDQNTEAFF
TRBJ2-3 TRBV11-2 CASSENLADKVTDTQYF
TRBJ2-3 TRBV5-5 CASSLAPGGSTDTQYF
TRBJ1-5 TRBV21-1 CASPYGSADSNQPQHF
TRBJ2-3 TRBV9 CASSYSGGASDTQYF
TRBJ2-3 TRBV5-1 CASGEDRGLTGTQYF
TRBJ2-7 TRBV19 CASSMASGGNYEQYF
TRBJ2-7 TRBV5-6 CASSPIGLAIHEQYF
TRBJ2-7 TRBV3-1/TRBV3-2 CASSRGAGARYEQYF
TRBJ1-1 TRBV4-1 CASSHPPTGITEAFF
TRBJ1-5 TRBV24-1 CATSDSSDQPQHF
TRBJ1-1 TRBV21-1 CASSKAGGGTEAFF
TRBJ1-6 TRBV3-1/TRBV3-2 CASSQAPRGGSPLHF
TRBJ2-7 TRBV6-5 CASGRDLAYEQYF
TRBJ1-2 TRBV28 CASRVRFIIEAYGYTF
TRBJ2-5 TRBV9 CASSAGHQQETQYF
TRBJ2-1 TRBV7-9 CASSLAYSIRTYNEQFF
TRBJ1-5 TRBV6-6 CASTQGAKSNQPQHF
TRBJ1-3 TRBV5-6 CASSLRGQGLGNTIYF
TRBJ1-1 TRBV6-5 CASSISQGEAFF
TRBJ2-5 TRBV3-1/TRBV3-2 CASSPGTSGAQETQYF
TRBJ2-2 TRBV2 CASSLGLAGLGYTGELFF
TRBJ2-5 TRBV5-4 CASSPTGGEETQYF
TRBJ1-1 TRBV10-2 CASSGGGRNTEAFF
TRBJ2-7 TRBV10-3 CAIKGSGEDYEQYF
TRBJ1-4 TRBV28 CASSPPGEGREKLFF
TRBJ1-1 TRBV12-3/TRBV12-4 CASSLVDTEAFF
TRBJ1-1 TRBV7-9 CASSSQGLNMNTEAFF
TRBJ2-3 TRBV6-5 CASSSGDYPADTQYF
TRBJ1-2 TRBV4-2 CASSQVSGPDGYTF
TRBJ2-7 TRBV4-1 CASSQEFPGQGLRYF
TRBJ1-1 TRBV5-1 CASSSDGVGENTEAFF
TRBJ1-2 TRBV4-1 CASSPGGFRNYGYTF
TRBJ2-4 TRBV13 CASSSGQGKNIQYF
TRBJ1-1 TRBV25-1 CASRGETEAFF
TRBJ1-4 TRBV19 CASSIGGQTNEKLFF
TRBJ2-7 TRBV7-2 CASSLGQKDYEQYF
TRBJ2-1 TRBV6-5 CASTAGTGSVEQFF
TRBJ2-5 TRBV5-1 CASSGTSDQETQYF
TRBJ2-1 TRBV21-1 CASSKAQRALPYGNEQFF
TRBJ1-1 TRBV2 CASSEGLGTEAFF
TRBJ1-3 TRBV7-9 CASSPNRGSGNTIYF
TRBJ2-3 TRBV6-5 CASTLDRGIDTQYF
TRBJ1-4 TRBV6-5 CASRDRATNEKLFF
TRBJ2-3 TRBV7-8 CASSRDRANTQYF
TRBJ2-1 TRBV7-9 CASSRVLDLRGNEQFF